This TCR beta chain was sequenced during a study of cytotoxic CD8 clonotypes in ibrutinib-treated CLL. Study-level points and caveats: For progressing versus sustained-remission patients, sampling times were not the same. Baseline values of clonality outstripped age-matched healthy donors and followed circulating CD8+ T-cell counts. Public clonotypes showed up rarely, and on treatment they shrank or held steady.

Notes on this clone: Its antigen is unknown.

The planned depth of sequencing spanned 1 in 200,000 to 1 in 1 million T cells. Measured with immunoSEQ multiplex PCR; TCRdb has only the in-frame clones, and not every one. The sample shows a few hundred thousand clones, approximately 67% of them seen only once. CDR1 and CDR2 from the germline V gene are SGDLS and YYNGEE. CDR3 length equals 14 residues. V was pared by 3 bases and J by 7 bases, with 14 bases between. The chain employs TRBV9 and TRBJ1-5, with D uncertain. The TCR comes from a human donor with chronic lymphocytic leukemia. This material consisted of PBMCs, taken after 36 months of ibrutinib treatment. The CDR3 here is CASSAEMGRQPQHF. CDR3 DNA sequence: TGTGCCAGCAGCGCCGAGATGGGTAGGCAGCCCCAGCATTTT.